One sample yielded the 11 T cell receptor beta chains listed below, sequenced in a study of blood T cell repertoires in COVID-19. Generated by immunoSEQ multiplex PCR, the TCRdb table keeps only in-frame clones and is missing some. This sample has about 260,000 clones; more than 75% occur once, and the top ten carry 2% to 2.5%. Sequencing was carried out using PBMCs or T cells enriched from blood (not recorded which). Receptors originate from a woman between 45 and 60 years old who had recovered from COVID-19.

J is TRBJ1-2 and V is TRBV5-6; D is ambiguous. Germline-derived CDR1 and CDR2 are SGHDT and YYEEEE. V lost 1 base, J lost 6 bases, and 19 bases lay in between. The CDR3 consists of 16 residues. The CDR3 spells CASSLRLSGRDNGYTF. The CDR3 region has the DNA TGTGCCAGCAGCTTGAGGCTCAGTGGTCGGGATAATGGCTACACCTTC. Full variable domain (outside the CDR3, taken from reference TRBV5-6 and TRBJ1-2): DAGVTQSPTHLIKTRGQQVTLRCSPKSGHDTVSWYQQALGQGPQFIFQYYEEEERQRGNFPDRFSGHQFPNYSSELNVNALLLGDSALYLCASSLRLSGRDNGYTFGSGTRLTVV.

The chain is built from TRBV18 and TRBJ1-3; tentative D call: TRBD1 (6 bases). Germline V gives CDR1 KGHSH, CDR2 LQKENI. This CDR3 contains 15 residues. V lost 4 bases and J lost 0, with 10 bases in between. The DNA for the CDR3 is TGTGCCAGCTCACTGGTGGACAGCTCTGGAAACACCATATATTTT. It codes for CASSLVDSSGNTIYF.

The chain uses TRBV27 and TRBJ2-1, with 10 bases fitting TRBD2. The germline CDR1 and CDR2 sequences are MNHEY and SMNVEV (reference sequence). The V segment lost 4 bases and the J segment 15 bases; nucleotides outside the gene matches: 6. The CDR3 is 12 residues long. Here the CDR3 reads CASSSLAGEAFF. The CDR3 region has the DNA TGTGCCAGCAGTTCGCTAGCGGGAGAGGCGTTCTTC.

The chain links TRBV13 to TRBJ2-3; 9 nucleotides match TRBD1. Germline trimming cut 3 bases from V and 0 bases from J; bases unmatched to any gene: 16. The CDR3 extends over 20 amino acids. Germline lookup yields CDR1 PRHDT and CDR2 FYEKMQ (reference sequence). CDR3 sequence (DNA): TGTGCCAGCAGCTTGGTGGCCTCCCGGACAGGGGCCCCTAGCACAGATACGCAGTATTTT. It codes for CASSLVASRTGAPSTDTQYF.

The chain is built from TRBV5-1 and TRBJ2-1; D unresolved. The V gene's germline CDR1 is SGHRS and CDR2 YFSETQ. Trimming cost V 2 bases and J 3 bases, with 9 bases left between them. This CDR3 has 14 amino acids. Here the CDR3 reads CASSFGQDYNEQFF. CDR3 DNA: TGCGCCAGCAGCTTTGGGCAGGACTACAATGAGCAGTTCTTC.

The genes are TRBV7-2 and TRBJ2-4; 10 positions match TRBD1. The germline V gene encodes CDR1 SGHTA and CDR2 FQGNSA. Unmatched junction bases numbered 2, after V lost 5 bases and J lost 7 bases. The CDR3 runs 13 residues. The CDR3 spells CASSQGQGNIQYF. The DNA for the CDR3 is TGTGCCAGCAGCCAGGGACAGGGGAACATTCAGTACTTC.

The gene calls are TRBV7-2 and TRBJ1-3, with TRBD1 matching over 9 bases. The CDR3 is 14 residues long. V lost 8 bases and J lost 2; bases outside the gene matches: 4. Germline V gene sequence: CDR1 SGHTA, CDR2 FQGNSA. CDR3 nucleotide sequence: TGTGCCAGCGGCACAGGGGGCCCTGGAAACACCATATATTTT. Amino acid sequence: CASGTGGPGNTIYF.

V is TRBV24-1 and J is TRBJ1-1, with no clear D. Trimming took 2 bases from V and 0 from J, leaving 6 bases between them. Germline V lookup: CDR1 KGHDR, CDR2 SFDVKD. This CDR3 is 14 amino acids long. The CDR3 DNA is TGTGCCACCAGTGATTCGGTCCTGAACACTGAAGCTTTCTTT. Amino acids: CATSDSVLNTEAFF.

This chain links TRBV4-2 with TRBJ2-7; D perhaps matches TRBD2 (5 bases). The ends were cut back, 4 bases at V and 6 bases at J, with 13 bases in the middle. Germline CDR1 reads LGHNA; CDR2 reads YNFKEQ. The CDR3 loop spans 13 amino acids. The CDR3 DNA is TGTGCCAGCAGCCCTAAGAGCGGTACCGAGCAGTACTTC. Translation gives CASSPKSGTEQYF.

The genes are TRBV7-9 and TRBJ2-3; 8 bases match TRBD1. In germline, CDR1 is SEHNR, CDR2 FQNEAQ (reference sequence). J gave up 0 bases and V 5 bases, and 1 base lay outside the gene matches. The CDR3 covers 14 residues. The chain's CDR3 is CASSGTGSTDTQYF. The DNA for the CDR3 is TGTGCCAGCAGCGGGACAGGAAGCACAGATACGCAGTATTTT.

V usage is TRBV7-9 and J usage is TRBJ1-1; D unclear. Germline CDR1 and CDR2: SEHNR and FQNEAQ (reference sequence). This CDR3 comprises 12 residues. V was shortened by 11 bases and J by 6 bases, with 16 bases between the two germline ends. The CDR3 reads CAVQKQLPEAFF. Written as DNA, the CDR3 is TGTGCCGTTCAAAAACAGCTACCTGAAGCTTTCTTT.